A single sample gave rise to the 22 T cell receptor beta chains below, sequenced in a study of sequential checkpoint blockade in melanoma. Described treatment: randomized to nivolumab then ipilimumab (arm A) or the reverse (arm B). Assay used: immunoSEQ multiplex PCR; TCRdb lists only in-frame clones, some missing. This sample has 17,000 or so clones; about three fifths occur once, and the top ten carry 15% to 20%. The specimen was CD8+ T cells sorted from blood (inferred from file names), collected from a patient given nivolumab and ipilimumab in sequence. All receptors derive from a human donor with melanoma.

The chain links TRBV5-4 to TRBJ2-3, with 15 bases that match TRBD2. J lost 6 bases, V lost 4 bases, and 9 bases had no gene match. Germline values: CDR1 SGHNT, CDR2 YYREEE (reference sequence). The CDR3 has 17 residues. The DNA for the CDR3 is TGTGCCAGCAGCGGCGGGACTAGCGGGAGGTTAACGGATACGCAGTATTTT. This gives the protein CASSGGTSGRLTDTQYF.

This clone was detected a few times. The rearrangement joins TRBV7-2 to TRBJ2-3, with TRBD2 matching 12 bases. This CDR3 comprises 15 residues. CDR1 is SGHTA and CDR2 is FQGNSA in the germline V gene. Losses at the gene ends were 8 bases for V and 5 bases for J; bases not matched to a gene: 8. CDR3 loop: CASGKTSGSLDTQYF. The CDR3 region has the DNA TGTGCCAGCGGAAAGACTAGCGGGAGCTTAGATACGCAGTATTTT.

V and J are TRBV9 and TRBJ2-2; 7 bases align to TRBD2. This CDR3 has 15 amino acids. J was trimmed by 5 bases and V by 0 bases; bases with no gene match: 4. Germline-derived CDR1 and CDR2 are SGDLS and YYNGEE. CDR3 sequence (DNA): TGTGCCAGCAGCGTAGCTCACGGGGGGACCGGGGAGCTGTTTTTT. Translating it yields CASSVAHGGTGELFF.

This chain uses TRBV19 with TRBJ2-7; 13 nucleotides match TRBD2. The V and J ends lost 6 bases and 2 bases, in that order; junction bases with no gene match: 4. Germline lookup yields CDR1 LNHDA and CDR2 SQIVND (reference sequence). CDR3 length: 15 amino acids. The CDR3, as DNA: TGTGCCAGTAGACAAGGGACTAGCGGGACCTACGAGCAGTACTTC. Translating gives CASRQGTSGTYEQYF.

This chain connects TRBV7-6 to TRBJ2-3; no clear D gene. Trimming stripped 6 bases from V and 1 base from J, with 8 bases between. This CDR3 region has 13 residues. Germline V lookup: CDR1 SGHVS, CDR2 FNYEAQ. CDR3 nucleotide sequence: TGTGCCAGCAGTGTAACTGGCACAGATACGCAGTATTTT. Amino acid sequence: CASSVTGTDTQYF.

As DNA, the CDR3 is TGTGCCAGCGCCCTCGGGGCCGGGGAGCTGTTTTTT. As protein: CASALGAGELFF. V is TRBV14 and J is TRBJ2-2, with D possibly matching TRBD2 (5 bases). The CDR3 totals 12 residues. V lost 8 bases to trimming and J lost 6 bases, with 10 bases between them. From germline, CDR1 is SGHDN and CDR2 FVKESK.

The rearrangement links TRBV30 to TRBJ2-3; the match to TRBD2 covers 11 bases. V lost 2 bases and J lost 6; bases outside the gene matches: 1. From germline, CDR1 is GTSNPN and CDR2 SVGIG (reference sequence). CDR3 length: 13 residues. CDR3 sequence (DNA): TGTGCCTGGAGTTTAGCGGGAGGGGATACGCAGTATTTT. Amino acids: CAWSLAGGDTQYF.

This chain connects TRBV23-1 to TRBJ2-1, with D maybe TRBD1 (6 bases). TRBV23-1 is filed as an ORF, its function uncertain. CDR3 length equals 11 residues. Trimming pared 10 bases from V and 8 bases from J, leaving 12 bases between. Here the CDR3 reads CATVGGDEQFF. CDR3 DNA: TGCGCCACAGTTGGGGGCGATGAGCAGTTCTTC.

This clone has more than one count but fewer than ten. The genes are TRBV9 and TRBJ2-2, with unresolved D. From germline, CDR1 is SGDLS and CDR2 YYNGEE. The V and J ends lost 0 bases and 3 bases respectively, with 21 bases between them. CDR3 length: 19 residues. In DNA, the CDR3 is TGTGCCAGCAGCGTAGTTCTCAGGTCCCAGGTGAAAGACACCGGGGAGCTGTTTTTT. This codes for CASSVVLRSQVKDTGELFF. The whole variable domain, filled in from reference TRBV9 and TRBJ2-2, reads DSGVTQTPKHLITATGQRVTLRCSPRSGDLSVYWYQQSLDQGLQFLIQYYNGEERAKGNILERFSAQQFPDLHSELNLSSLELGDSALYFCASSVVLRSQVKDTGELFFGEGSRLTVL.

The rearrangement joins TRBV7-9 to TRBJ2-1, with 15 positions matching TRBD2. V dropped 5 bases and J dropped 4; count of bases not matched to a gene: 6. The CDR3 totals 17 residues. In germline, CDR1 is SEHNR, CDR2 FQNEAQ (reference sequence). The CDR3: CASSRGTSGRIYNEQFF. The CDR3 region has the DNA TGTGCCAGCAGCAGAGGGACTAGCGGGAGGATATACAATGAGCAGTTCTTC.

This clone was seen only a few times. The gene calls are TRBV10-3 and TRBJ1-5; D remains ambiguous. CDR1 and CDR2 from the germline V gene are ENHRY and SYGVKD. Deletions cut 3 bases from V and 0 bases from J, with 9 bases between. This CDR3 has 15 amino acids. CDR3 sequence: CAISDPVNSNQPQHF. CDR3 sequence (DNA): TGTGCCATCAGTGATCCCGTAAATAGCAATCAGCCCCAGCATTTT.

CDR3 in DNA: TGCAGCGTAATCAGGGGTTTAGGGACTGAAGCTTTCTTT. As protein: CSVIRGLGTEAFF. V gene TRBV29-1 combines with J gene TRBJ1-1; D possibly corresponds to TRBD1 (6 bases). The germline V gene encodes CDR1 SQVTM and CDR2 ANQGSEA. This CDR3 contains 13 residues. The ends were cut back, 6 bases at V and 5 bases at J, with 16 bases in the middle.

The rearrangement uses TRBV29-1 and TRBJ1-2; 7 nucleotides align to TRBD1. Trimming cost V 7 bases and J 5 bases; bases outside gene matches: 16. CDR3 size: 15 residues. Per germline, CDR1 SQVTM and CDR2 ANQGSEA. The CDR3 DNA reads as TGCAGCGCCCTAGGGTTGGACAGGACCGAATATGGCTACACCTTC. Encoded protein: CSALGLDRTEYGYTF.

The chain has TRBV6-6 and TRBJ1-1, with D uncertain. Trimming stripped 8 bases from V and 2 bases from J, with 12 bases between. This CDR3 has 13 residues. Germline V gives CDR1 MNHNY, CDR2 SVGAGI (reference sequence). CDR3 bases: TGTGCCAGCTCCTTGGACTATAACACTGAAGCTTTCTTT. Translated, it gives CASSLDYNTEAFF.

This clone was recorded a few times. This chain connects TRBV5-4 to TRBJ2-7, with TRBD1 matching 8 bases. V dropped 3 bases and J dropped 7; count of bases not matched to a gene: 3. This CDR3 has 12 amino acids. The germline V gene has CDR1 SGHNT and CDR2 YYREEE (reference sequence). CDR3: CASSWTGREQYF. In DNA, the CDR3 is TGTGCCAGCAGCTGGACAGGGCGAGAGCAGTACTTC. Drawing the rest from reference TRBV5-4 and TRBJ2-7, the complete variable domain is ETGVTQSPTHLIKTRGQQVTLRCSSQSGHNTVSWYQQALGQGPQFIFQYYREEENGRGNFPPRFSGLQFPNYSSELNVNALELDDSALYLCASSWTGREQYFGPGTRLTVT.

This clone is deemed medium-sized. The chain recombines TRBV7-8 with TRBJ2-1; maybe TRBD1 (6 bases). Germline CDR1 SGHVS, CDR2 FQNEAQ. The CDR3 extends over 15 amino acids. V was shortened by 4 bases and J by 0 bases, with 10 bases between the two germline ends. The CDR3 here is CASSSLTGSYNEQFF. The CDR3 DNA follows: TGTGCCAGCAGCTCCTTGACAGGCTCCTACAATGAGCAGTTCTTC.

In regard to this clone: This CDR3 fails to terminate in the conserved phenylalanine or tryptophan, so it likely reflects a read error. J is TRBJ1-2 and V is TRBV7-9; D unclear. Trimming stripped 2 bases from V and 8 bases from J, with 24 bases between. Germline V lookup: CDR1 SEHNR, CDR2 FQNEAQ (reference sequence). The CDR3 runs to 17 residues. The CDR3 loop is CASSLWDVRASGDGYTL. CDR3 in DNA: TGTGCCAGCAGCTTATGGGATGTGAGGGCCAGCGGCGACGGCTACACCCTC.

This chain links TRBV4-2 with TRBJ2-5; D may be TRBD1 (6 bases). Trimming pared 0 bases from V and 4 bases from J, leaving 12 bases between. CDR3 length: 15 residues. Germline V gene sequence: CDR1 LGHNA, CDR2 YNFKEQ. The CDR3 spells CASSQETEGVETQYF. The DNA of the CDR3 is TGTGCCAGCAGCCAAGAGACAGAGGGGGTAGAGACCCAGTACTTC.

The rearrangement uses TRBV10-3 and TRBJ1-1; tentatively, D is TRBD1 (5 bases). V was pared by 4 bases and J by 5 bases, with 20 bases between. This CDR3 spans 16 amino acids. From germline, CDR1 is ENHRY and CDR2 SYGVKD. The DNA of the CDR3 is TGTGCCATCAGTGGACGACAGAGGGGTGGAGGGACTGAAGCTTTCTTT. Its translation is CAISGRQRGGGTEAFF.

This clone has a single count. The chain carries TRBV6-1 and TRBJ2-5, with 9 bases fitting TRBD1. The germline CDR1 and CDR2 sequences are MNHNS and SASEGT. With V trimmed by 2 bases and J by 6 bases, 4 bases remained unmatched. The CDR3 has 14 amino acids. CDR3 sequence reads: CASSETGGYKTQYF. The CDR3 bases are TGTGCCAGCAGTGAAACAGGGGGCTACAAGACCCAGTACTTC.

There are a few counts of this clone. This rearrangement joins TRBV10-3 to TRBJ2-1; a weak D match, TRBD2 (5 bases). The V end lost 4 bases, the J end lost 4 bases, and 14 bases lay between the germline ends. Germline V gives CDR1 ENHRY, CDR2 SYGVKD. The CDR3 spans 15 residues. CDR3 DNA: TGTGCCATCAGTGTGACGGGGTATGGGTACAATGAGCAGTTCTTC. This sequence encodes CAISVTGYGYNEQFF.

The CDR3 loop reads CASSLGIHSNQPQHF. The DNA of the CDR3 is TGTGCCAGCAGCTTAGGTATACATAGCAATCAGCCCCAGCATTTT. V gene TRBV7-9 combines with J gene TRBJ1-5; D gene ambiguous. Trimming removed 1 base from V and 0 bases from J, with 7 bases in between. The CDR3 extends over 15 amino acids. Germline lookup yields CDR1 SEHNR and CDR2 FQNEAQ (reference sequence).